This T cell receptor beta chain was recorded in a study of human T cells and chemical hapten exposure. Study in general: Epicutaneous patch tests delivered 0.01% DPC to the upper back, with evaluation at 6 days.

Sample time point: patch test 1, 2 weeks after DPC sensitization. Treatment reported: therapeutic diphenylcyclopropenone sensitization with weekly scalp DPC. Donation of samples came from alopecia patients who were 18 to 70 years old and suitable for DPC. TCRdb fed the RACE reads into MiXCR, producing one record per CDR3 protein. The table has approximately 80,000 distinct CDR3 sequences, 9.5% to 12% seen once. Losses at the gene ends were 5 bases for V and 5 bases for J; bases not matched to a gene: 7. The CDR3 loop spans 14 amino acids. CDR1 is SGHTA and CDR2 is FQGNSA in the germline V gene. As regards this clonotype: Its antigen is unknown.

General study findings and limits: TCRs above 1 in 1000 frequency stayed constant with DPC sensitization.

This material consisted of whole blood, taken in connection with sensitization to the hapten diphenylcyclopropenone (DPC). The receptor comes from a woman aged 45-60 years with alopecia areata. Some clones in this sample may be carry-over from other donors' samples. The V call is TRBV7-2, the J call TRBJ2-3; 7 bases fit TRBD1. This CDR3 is CASSLRTGGDTQYF. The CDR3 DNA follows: TGTGCCAGCAGCCTCCGGACAGGCGGAGATACGCAGTATTTT. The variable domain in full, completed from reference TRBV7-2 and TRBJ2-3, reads GAGVSQSPSNKVTEKGKDVELRCDPISGHTALYWYRQSLGQGLEFLIYFQGNSAPDKSGLPSDRFSAERTGGSVSTLTIQRTQQEDSAVYLCASSLRTGGDTQYFGPGTRLTVL.